This T cell receptor (beta chain) was identified during a study of tumor-infiltrating lymphocytes in oesophageal squamous cell carcinoma. This clonotype was detected only a few times. Via MiXCR, TCRdb re-called the PCR reads, giving one row per CDR3 protein. The sample carries roughly 20,000 distinct CDR3 sequences, around 41% recorded once. The CDR3 extends over 15 amino acids. Germline V gene data show CDR1 as SGHTA and CDR2 as FQGNSA. This receptor was obtained from a male donor with esophageal squamous cell carcinoma. This sequence joins TRBV7-2 and TRBJ2-7; tentative D call: TRBD1 (5 bases). The tail of the sequence fits TRBJ2-5 better, so the J call may be wrong. The sequencing sample was made of normal esophageal tissue next to the tumor. CDR3 loop: CASSPLGAWGETQYF. The CDR3 DNA follows: TGTGCCAGCAGCCCCCTAGGGGCCTGGGGAGAGACCCAGTACTTC.